The source of this T cell receptor (beta chain) is a study of T-cell reconstitution after alpha-beta-depleted transplantation in children. The study's findings and limits: Surviving recipient T cells and intrathymic progenitors accounted for some patients' high TCRbeta diversity at day 60. Once a year had passed after transplant, T-cell counts and diversity came mostly from newly produced T cells. By about two months after transplant, alpha-beta T cells reportedly arose from several hundred graft clones that had expanded.

The TCRbeta library was prepared with unique molecular identifiers. MiXCR was run by TCRdb on the PCR reads, yielding one entry per CDR3 protein. This table has hundreds of thousands of distinct CDR3 sequences, 15% to 20% appearing once. Only a few counts were recorded for this clonotype. Its matching antigen is unknown. Between the trimmed V and J ends, which lost 8 bases and 0 bases, there was a span of 8 bases. Germline V gives CDR1 SGHAT, CDR2 FQNNGV. CDR3 length: 13 residues. The chain uses TRBV11-2 and TRBJ2-4, with D uncertain. This receptor was obtained from a male patient aged 5 to 17 who had a stem cell transplant for acute lymphoblastic leukemia, so the T cells may come from the graft donor. This material consisted of PBMCs, mostly from graft donor cells, taken 360 days after TCRalphabeta/CD19-depleted stem cell transplant. CDR3 protein: CASLSLAKNIQYF. CDR3 DNA sequence: TGTGCCAGCCTAAGTCTAGCCAAAAACATTCAGTACTTC.